This T cell receptor beta chain was obtained from a study of CD8 T cells in ankylosing spondylitis. TCRdb re-analysed the 5' RACE reads in MiXCR, keeping a single row per CDR3 protein. The sample has some 130,000 distinct CDR3 sequences, 9.3% seen once; the top ten hold 3% to 4%. This clonotype was observed many times. Its target is not known. The study, taken as a whole, reports: Matched synovial fluid from ankylosing spondylitis patients was reported to be enriched for disease-linked clones. A TCR beta motif made of fewer than 10 highly homologous variants seemed typical of ankylosing spondylitis blood. Researchers report that disease-linked clones proved CD8+ and relatively rare in peripheral blood. Earlier reports found some motif variants in synovial fluid and blood in reactive arthritis.

Source material: blood, either unsorted or a sorted T cell fraction (not recorded which). The receptor was derived from a male donor with ankylosing spondylitis or in good health (not recorded which).

DNA of the CDR3: TGTGCCAGCAGCCAAGAGATAGGGCTCACTGAAGCTTTCTTT. It translates to CASSQEIGLTEAFF. The chain combines TRBV3-1 with TRBJ1-1; unclear D gene. With 0 bases removed from V and 4 bases from J, the gap between germline ends came to 9 bases. The CDR3 has 14 amino acids. The germline V gene encodes CDR1 LGHDT and CDR2 YNNKEL (reference sequence).